Below, one T cell receptor beta chain is given with its context. CDR1 LNHDA and CDR2 SQIVND come from the germline V gene (reference sequence). Trimming removed 7 bases at V and 8 bases at J, with 18 bases between. CDR3 length equals 15 residues. How the authors handled the data: Quantification of nucleated cells was approximated via reference gene primer amplification. Libraries were prepared by immunoSEQ multiplex PCR; TCRdb keeps only in-frame clonotypes and omits some of them. V and J calls and clone size follow that table, whereas D and trimming were derived from the DNA. The table has roughly 250,000 clones, 81% seen once. This record belongs to a study of blood T cell repertoires in COVID-19.

The sample consisted of peripheral blood. This sequence joins TRBV19 and TRBJ1-6; no reliable D call. This TCR derives from a woman aged 55-70 years with active or convalescent COVID-19. CDR3 nucleotides: TGTGCCAGTACGCCAAGCGACTTTTCGTATTCACCCCTCCACTTT. Translating gives CASTPSDFSYSPLHF. The full variable domain, its missing parts supplied by reference TRBV19 and TRBJ1-6, is DGGITQSPKYLFRKEGQNVTLSCEQNLNHDAMYWYRQDPGQGLRLIYYSQIVNDFQKGDIAEGYSVSREKKESFPLTVTSAQKNPTAFYLCASTPSDFSYSPLHFGNGTRLTVT.